A selection of T cell receptor beta chains follows, all from one sample in a study of CD4 T cells in relation to SARS-CoV-2 and coronaviruses. Their target antigens are unknown. Measured with immunoSEQ multiplex PCR; TCRdb has only the in-frame clones, and not every one. The sample includes just over 25,000 clones, 75% of them seen just once. The sample consisted of CD4+ T cells from PBMCs, cultured in vitro. The receptor source for this set is a human donor in good health. Each CDR3 is given with its conserved first and last residue.

TRBJ2-7 | TRBV7-6 | CASSSGQGPYEQYF
TRBJ2-5 | TRBV6-2/TRBV6-3 | CASSQGKTQYF
TRBJ2-7 | TRBV7-8 | CASSLGRTSYEQYF
TRBJ1-5 | TRBV7-2 | CASSPTQGNQPQHF
TRBJ2-5 | TRBV20-1 | CSATSQETQYF
TRBJ1-2 | TRBV29-1 | CSVDSSFDPNYGYTF
TRBJ1-1 | TRBV7-2 | CASSLGDRVATEAFF
TRBJ1-2 | TRBV7-9 | CASSPRAEYGYTF
TRBJ2-3 | TRBV13 | CASSADPPGDTQYF
TRBJ2-7 | TRBV6-5 | CASSLGVGAYEQYF
TRBJ1-5 | TRBV27 | CASSLTGLGPQHF
TRBJ2-7 | TRBV10-3 | CAITATGGIDEQYF
TRBJ1-1 | TRBV7-2 | CASSLEASRDTEAFF
TRBJ1-1 | TRBV13 | CASSLAGARTEAFF
TRBJ2-3 | TRBV5-1 | CASSSSGGFGDTQYF
TRBJ2-1 | TRBV19 | CASRPNLGNEQFF
TRBJ2-1 | TRBV7-8 | CASTPGGESYNEQFF
TRBJ1-4 | TRBV6-6 | CASSLTGGLDEKLFF
TRBJ2-5 | TRBV6-5 | CASILDRQETQYF
TRBJ1-2 | TRBV5-4 | CASSSPGAHGYTF
TRBJ1-2 | TRBV7-2 | CASSPRPDRTYGYTF
TRBJ1-6 | TRBV6-5 | CASSLQGPDNSPLHF
TRBJ1-1 | TRBV7-9 | CASSRTGAGGWAEAFF
TRBJ2-7 | TRBV25-1 | CASSEYSIAGAYEQYF
TRBJ1-5 | TRBV27 | CASSPRTVSNQPQHF
TRBJ2-7 | TRBV6-5 | CASSYNGRIYEQYF
TRBJ2-5 | TRBV4-1 | CASSPGHTRETQYF
TRBJ2-2 | TRBV7-7 | CASSPGTGKAGELFF
TRBJ2-5 | TRBV7-7 | CASSFRRGSGTQYF
TRBJ2-1 | TRBV3-1/TRBV3-2 | CASSQGGHWAGVSSYNEQFF
TRBJ1-6 | TRBV7-9 | CASSPSYSPLHF
TRBJ1-3 | TRBV27 | CASRELSGNTIYF
TRBJ2-7 | TRBV6-6 | CASSRQQEEQYF
TRBJ1-2 | TRBV6-1 | CASSEARTGRYGYTF
TRBJ2-1 | TRBV12-5 | CASGLPTSGGGNEQFF
TRBJ2-5 | TRBV3-1/TRBV3-2 | CASSQGPLDRLAQKETQYF
TRBJ2-2 | TRBV6-2/TRBV6-3 | CASSMVPNTGELFF
TRBJ1-2 | TRBV30 | CAWSVGRGAGYTF
TRBJ2-7 | TRBV2 | CASSGDSYEQYF
TRBJ2-3 | TRBV29-1 | CSVAGLAAPTDTQYF
TRBJ2-5 | TRBV6-1 | CASSEITGAETQYF
TRBJ1-5 | TRBV7-2 | CASSKGEDHQPQHF
TRBJ1-4 | TRBV29-1 | CSVRQPGNEKLFF
TRBJ1-1 | TRBV12-3/TRBV12-4 | CASSLALRAEAFF
TRBJ2-1 | TRBV7-7 | CASSLDGTGIYEQFF